One T cell receptor (beta chain) is described in this entry. With V trimmed by 5 bases and J by 0 bases, 11 bases remained unmatched. Germline V gene lookup returns CDR1 LGHNT and CDR2 FRNRAP. The CDR3 is 17 amino acids. This sample was included in a study of blood T cell repertoires in COVID-19. Residents of 24 US areas, aged about 18 to 100 years, made up the participants. Clinical history as reported by participants underpinned cohort assignment. For recovered donors of Cohort 3, there were two negative PCRs, clearance, or symptom resolution. Authors' processing steps: The authors estimated nucleated cell counts from reference gene primer amplification. The table came from immunoSEQ multiplex PCR; TCRdb's copy has only in-frame clones and leaves some out. V and J calls and clone size follow that table, whereas D and trimming were derived from the DNA. The table lists some 160,000 clones, around 80% of them singletons.

The specimen was PBMCs or T cells enriched from blood (not recorded which). This clonotype originated in a woman aged 60-75 years who had recovered from COVID-19. The genes are TRBV12-5 and TRBJ2-3, with 7 bases lining up with TRBD2. The CDR3 sequence: CASGPGLAAPSTDTQYF. As DNA, the CDR3 is TGTGCTAGTGGTCCCGGGCTAGCGGCCCCTAGCACAGATACGCAGTATTTT.